This T cell receptor beta chain was profiled in a study of T cell repertoires in cytomegalovirus infection. As for the study in general: Based on public TCR beta signatures, there were indications of CMV infection and of a matching HLA type. General study findings and limits: HLA-C-restricted CMV clonotypes gave the most frequent clonotype in two of eight donors. Totalled public TCR beta family frequency picked out people who carried CMV plus the relevant HLA.

The CDR3 has 16 residues. V trimming: 0 bases; J trimming: 1 base; junction bases outside the gene matches: 6. Looked up from germline, CDR1 is SGHDT and CDR2 is YYEEEE. TCRdb called the reads again in MiXCR, with one record for every CDR3 protein. This table holds around 770,000 distinct CDR3 sequences, 29% found once. This clonotype turned up a few times. As yet, its antigen is unknown. The TCR sequence derives from a human donor in good health (CMV status not recorded). Some clones in this sample may be carry-over from other donors' samples. The sequencing used cultured CD8+ T cells from PBMCs, collected from culture after CMV antigen stimulation. This chain joins TRBV5-6 and TRBJ1-1, with 7 bases identical to TRBD1. The CDR3 DNA reads TGTGCCAGCAGCTTGGTAGGGGGCTGGAGGAACACTGAAGCTTTCTTT. Translated: CASSLVGGWRNTEAFF.